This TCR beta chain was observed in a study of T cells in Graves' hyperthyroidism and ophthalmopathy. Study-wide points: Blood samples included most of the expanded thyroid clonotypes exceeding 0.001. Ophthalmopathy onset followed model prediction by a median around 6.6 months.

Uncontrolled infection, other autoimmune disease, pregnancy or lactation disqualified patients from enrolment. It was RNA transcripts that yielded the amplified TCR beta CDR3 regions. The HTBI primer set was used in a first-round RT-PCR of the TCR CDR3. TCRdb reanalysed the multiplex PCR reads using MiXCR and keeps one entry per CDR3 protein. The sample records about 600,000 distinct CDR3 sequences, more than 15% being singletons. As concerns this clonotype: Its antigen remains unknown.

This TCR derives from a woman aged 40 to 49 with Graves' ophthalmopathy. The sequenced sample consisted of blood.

Written as DNA, the CDR3 is TGTGCCAGCAGACAGGGGGCGGCCTCTGGTACGCAGTATTTT. Its translation is CASRQGAASGTQYF. V and J are TRBV27 and TRBJ2-3; 9 bases agree with TRBD1. The CDR3 is made up of 14 amino acids. Germline CDR1 is MNHEY and CDR2 is SMNVEV (reference sequence). The ends lost 6 bases at V and 8 bases at J; junction bases unmatched: 9.